The clone carrying this T cell receptor (beta chain) was found a few times. The data derive from a study of human T cells and chemical hapten exposure. Across the study: Yields of TCR per sample differed, chiefly owing to small differences in pooled library volume.

CDR1 is SEHNR and CDR2 is FQNEAQ in the germline V gene (reference sequence). There are 13 residues in the CDR3. V was shortened by 2 bases and J by 3 bases, with 7 bases between the two germline ends. Regarding time point: patch test 3, about 24 weeks after DPC sensitization. As to treatment: therapeutic diphenylcyclopropenone sensitization with weekly scalp DPC. TCRdb redid the calling of the RACE reads with MiXCR, one entry per CDR3 protein. The table records some 32,000 distinct CDR3 sequences, 5% to 6.5% of them present only once. The material sequenced was whole blood, taken in connection with sensitization to the hapten diphenylcyclopropenone (DPC). The rearrangement joins TRBV7-9 to TRBJ1-1; D is unclear. This clonotype was sampled from a man between 25 and 39 years old with alopecia areata. Some clones in this sample may be carry-over from other donors' samples. The CDR3 region has the DNA TGTGCCAGCAGCTTAAGTCCCGACACTGAAGCTTTCTTT. This encodes CASSLSPDTEAFF. The whole variable domain, remainder taken from reference TRBV7-9 and TRBJ1-1, is DTGVSQNPRHKITKRGQNVTFRCDPISEHNRLYWYRQTLGQGPEFLTYFQNEAQLEKSRLLSDRFSAERPKGSFSTLEIQRTEQGDSAMYLCASSLSPDTEAFFGQGTRLTVV.